This TCR beta chain was sequenced during a study of OX40 agonist ivuxolimab in advanced cancers. About the research overall: Every 2 weeks, ivuxolimab was infused into the patients intravenously at between 0.01 and 10 mg/kg. Of the patients, three showed partial responses, one with hepatocellular carcinoma and two with cutaneous melanoma.

Produced via immunoSEQ multiplex PCR; TCRdb's table is partial and in-frame only. The data contain tens of thousands of clones, around 87% of them singletons. This TCR derives from an adult with an advanced solid tumor such as melanoma, head and neck, liver or kidney cancer. This specimen consisted of CD4+ or CD8+ T cells sorted from blood, obtained in a trial of the OX40 agonist ivuxolimab.

The CDR3 spells CATSRDSGRGEQYF. The CDR3 nucleotides read TGTGCCACCAGCAGAGATTCGGGGCGGGGAGAGCAGTACTTC. V is TRBV15 and J is TRBJ2-7; D may be TRBD2 (6 bases). Germline lookup yields CDR1 LNHNV and CDR2 YYDKDF (reference sequence). V was shortened by 0 bases and J by 7 bases, with 13 bases between the two germline ends. CDR3 size: 14 residues.